These 27 T cell receptor beta chains share one sample of origin, sequenced in a study of blood T cell repertoires in COVID-19. Generated by immunoSEQ multiplex PCR, the TCRdb table keeps only in-frame clones and is missing some. Of fewer than 25,000 clones listed, about 89% are singletons. The sequencing sample was made of peripheral blood. The receptors derive from a man between 65 and 80 years old with COVID-19, enrolled during active disease.

The V gene is TRBV4-2, the J gene TRBJ2-1, with 13 bases that match TRBD2. With V trimmed by 4 bases and J by 4 bases, 13 bases remained unmatched. Germline CDR1 and CDR2: LGHNA and YNFKEQ. The CDR3 covers 19 residues. CDR3 sequence: CASSPGNMGLAGKYNEQFF. CDR3 nucleotide sequence: TGTGCCAGCAGCCCCGGAAATATGGGACTAGCGGGAAAATACAATGAGCAGTTCTTC.

The V and J genes are TRBV10-2 and TRBJ2-7; 9 positions agree with TRBD1. Germline CDR1 is WSHSY and CDR2 is SAAADI. After removal of 6 bases from V and 5 bases from J, the junction contained 11 bases not matched to a gene. The CDR3 runs 15 residues. The CDR3: CASSPNRGQGDEQYF. In DNA form, the CDR3 reads TGCGCCAGCAGCCCGAACAGGGGGCAGGGCGACGAGCAGTACTTC.

This rearrangement joins TRBV4-2 to TRBJ2-7; 11 nucleotides match TRBD1. The ends lost 3 bases at V and 3 bases at J; junction bases unmatched: 7. Germline CDR1 and CDR2: LGHNA and YNFKEQ. The CDR3 covers 16 residues. In DNA, the CDR3 is TGTGCCAGCAGCCATGCCGGGGACAGGGGGGGCTACGAGCAGTACTTC. As protein: CASSHAGDRGGYEQYF.

Only one count was recorded for this clone. V usage is TRBV27 and J usage is TRBJ2-2; TRBD2 matches 7 bases. This CDR3 is built from 17 residues. CDR1 MNHEY and CDR2 SMNVEV come from the germline V gene (reference sequence). The V gene end was trimmed by 2 bases and the J gene end by 1 base; junction bases not matched to a gene: 7. CDR3 bases: TGTGCCAGCAGTTTAAGGAACGGGAGGTGGAACACCGGGGAGCTGTTTTTT. This gives the protein CASSLRNGRWNTGELFF.

The chain couples TRBV19 to TRBJ2-1, with TRBD2 matching 15 bases. The CDR3 is made up of 16 amino acids. Germline lookup yields CDR1 LNHDA and CDR2 SQIVND (reference sequence). J was trimmed by 8 bases and V by 3 bases; bases with no gene match: 5. The CDR3 region is CASSMGLAGGGDEQFF. CDR3 nucleotide sequence: TGTGCCAGTAGTATGGGACTAGCGGGAGGAGGGGATGAGCAGTTCTTC.

The gene calls are TRBV14 and TRBJ2-2; 8 positions agree with TRBD1. CDR1 SGHDN and CDR2 FVKESK come from the germline V gene. V was pared by 3 bases and J by 4 bases, with 1 base of the junction left unmatched. This CDR3 has 14 amino acids. CDR3 amino acids: CASSHRGRTGELFF. CDR3 DNA sequence: TGTGCCAGCAGCCACAGGGGGCGCACCGGGGAGCTGTTTTTT.

The chain has TRBV6-1 and TRBJ2-5; perhaps TRBD2 as D (6 bases). The germline V gene encodes CDR1 MNHNS and CDR2 SASEGT. Between the trimmed V and J ends, which lost 3 bases and 1 base, there was a span of 9 bases. There are 14 residues in the CDR3. The CDR3 nucleotides are TGTGCCAGCAGTGATCTGGGACTCCAAGAGACCCAGTACTTC. It codes for CASSDLGLQETQYF.

The V call is TRBV2, the J call TRBJ1-2; TRBD1 agrees at 8 bases. The CDR3 runs 18 residues. The germline V gene encodes CDR1 SNHLY and CDR2 FYNNEI. V shed 8 bases and J 2 bases; nucleotides not matched to a gene: 19. DNA of the CDR3: TGTGCCAGCCTGTTAGTGAAAACCGGGACAGGCGAAAACTATGGCTACACCTTC. Translating it yields CASLLVKTGTGENYGYTF.

This chain joins TRBV30 and TRBJ1-1; D remains unclear. Trimming stripped 4 bases from V and 3 bases from J, with 12 bases between. Germline V gene data show CDR1 as GTSNPN and CDR2 as SVGIG (reference sequence). This CDR3 has 13 residues. The CDR3 protein is CAWTVQQYTEAFF. CDR3 DNA: TGTGCCTGGACCGTACAGCAATACACTGAAGCTTTCTTT.

The chain has TRBV5-1 and TRBJ2-1; tentative D call: TRBD2 (5 bases). Trimming stripped 3 bases from V and 7 bases from J, with 8 bases between. This CDR3 is built from 12 residues. The V gene's germline CDR1 is SGHRS and CDR2 YFSETQ. CDR3 nucleotide sequence: TGCGCCAGCAGCTCCCCGGGAAATGAGCAGTTCTTC. It yields the protein CASSSPGNEQFF.

This chain uses TRBV29-1 with TRBJ2-3; 9 bases are a match to TRBD2. CDR3 size: 13 residues. The germline V gene has CDR1 SQVTM and CDR2 ANQGSEA. Unmatched junction bases numbered 2, after V lost 3 bases and J lost 4 bases. The CDR3 loop reads CSVEQREADTQYF. The DNA of the CDR3 is TGCAGCGTTGAGCAGCGGGAGGCAGATACGCAGTATTTT.

The table lists this clone with a count of one. The chain carries TRBV27 and TRBJ1-2; 9 nucleotides align to TRBD1. The CDR3 loop spans 15 amino acids. V shed 0 bases, J shed 4 bases, and the junction held 3 bases outside the gene matches. The germline CDR1 and CDR2 sequences are MNHEY and SMNVEV (reference sequence). Here the CDR3 reads CASSLSGTGTYGYTF. DNA of the CDR3: TGTGCCAGCAGTTTATCTGGGACAGGGACCTATGGCTACACCTTC.

The rearrangement joins TRBV4-1 to TRBJ1-3, with 9 bases identical to TRBD1. This CDR3 spans 16 amino acids. The V gene's germline CDR1 is MGHRA and CDR2 YSYEKL. V lost 4 bases and J lost 3; bases outside the gene matches: 7. CDR3 sequence (DNA): TGCGCCAGCAGCCTTTTGGGACAGGGACGTGGAAACACCATATATTTT. Its translation is CASSLLGQGRGNTIYF.

The chain joins TRBV11-2 to TRBJ2-2, with 12 bases lining up with TRBD1. The V segment lost 6 bases and the J segment 5 bases; nucleotides outside the gene matches: 10. CDR1 is SGHAT and CDR2 is FQNNGV in the germline V gene. CDR3 length: 17 amino acids. The CDR3 nucleotides read TGTGCCAGCAGGCGACCGTGGGGACAGGGGGCAACCGGGGAGCTGTTTTTT. As protein: CASRRPWGQGATGELFF.

V usage is TRBV25-1 and J usage is TRBJ1-1; a weak D match, TRBD1 (5 bases). Trimming removed 1 base from V and 4 bases from J, with 10 bases in between. Germline-derived CDR1 and CDR2 are MGHDK and SYGVNS. The CDR3 sequence is 14 residues long. The CDR3 region has the DNA TGTGCCAGCAGTGAATTCAGGCAGGGCACTGAAGCTTTCTTT. This codes for CASSEFRQGTEAFF.

This clone was observed a single time. This chain joins TRBV4-1 and TRBJ1-1; 7 positions match TRBD1. The CDR3 spans 15 residues. Trimming removed 3 bases from V and 3 bases from J; junction bases left unmatched: 7. Looked up from germline, CDR1 is MGHRA and CDR2 is YSYEKL. Written as DNA, the CDR3 is TGCGCCAGCAGCCACCCTCAGGGGGATTACACTGAAGCTTTCTTT. Encoded protein: CASSHPQGDYTEAFF.

The rearrangement uses TRBV10-1 and TRBJ2-3; D not certain. This CDR3 is 15 amino acids long. The germline V gene has CDR1 WNHNN and CDR2 SYGVQD (reference sequence). V was cut by 4 bases and J by 2 bases, with 13 bases left in between. The CDR3: CASSAVQLYTDTQYF. In DNA form, the CDR3 reads TGCGCCAGCAGTGCGGTACAGCTATACACAGATACGCAGTATTTT.

The chain uses TRBV9 and TRBJ1-4; D unclear. The CDR3 has 14 residues. Germline lookup yields CDR1 SGDLS and CDR2 YYNGEE. The V and J ends lost 4 bases and 8 bases respectively, with 15 bases between them. The CDR3 spells CASSPSGVAEKLFF. For the CDR3, the DNA is TGTGCCAGCAGCCCGAGTGGGGTAGCGGAAAAACTGTTTTTT.

The V call is TRBV29-1, the J call TRBJ1-1; TRBD1 matches at 8 bases. Trimming at V came to 7 bases and at J to 1 base, leaving 5 bases not matched to a gene. CDR1 and CDR2 (germline): SQVTM, ANQGSEA. This CDR3 has 13 amino acids. CDR3 bases: TGCAGCGCCCGACAGGGGCAGAACACTGAAGCTTTCTTT. Its translation: CSARQGQNTEAFF.

A single count supports this clone. This chain uses TRBV27 with TRBJ2-1; 7 positions match TRBD2. Looked up from germline, CDR1 is MNHEY and CDR2 is SMNVEV (reference sequence). Trimming took 6 bases from V and 8 from J; bases not matched to a gene: 10. The CDR3 extends over 14 amino acids. CDR3 amino acids: CASSPSAGEDEQFF. CDR3 DNA sequence: TGTGCCAGCAGCCCATCGGCGGGGGAGGATGAGCAGTTCTTC.

This rearrangement joins TRBV19 to TRBJ2-5, with TRBD1 as a possible D gene (6 bases). In germline, CDR1 is LNHDA, CDR2 SQIVND (reference sequence). The CDR3 totals 12 residues. Trimming cost V 8 bases and J 0 bases, with 7 bases left between them. This CDR3 reads CASGQNQETQYF. The DNA for the CDR3 is TGTGCCAGTGGACAGAACCAAGAGACCCAGTACTTC.

The J gene is TRBJ1-5, the V gene TRBV19; a weak D match, TRBD1 (6 bases). V was pared by 3 bases and J by 10 bases, with 16 bases between. Germline CDR1 is LNHDA and CDR2 is SQIVND (reference sequence). CDR3 length: 14 amino acids. CDR3 residues: CASSMPEGGLPQHF. CDR3 bases: TGTGCCAGTAGTATGCCCGAGGGGGGGCTCCCCCAGCATTTT.

V and J are TRBV2 and TRBJ2-1; 12 positions match TRBD2. CDR3 length equals 17 residues. V was pared by 2 bases and J by 3 bases, with 5 bases of the junction left unmatched. Germline loops: CDR1 SNHLY, CDR2 FYNNEI. CDR3 region: CASSEMTSGSVYNEQFF. CDR3 in DNA: TGTGCCAGCAGTGAAATGACTAGCGGGAGTGTCTACAATGAGCAGTTCTTC.

This rearrangement joins TRBV6-5 to TRBJ1-4; no definite D call. Germline CDR1 reads MNHEY; CDR2 reads SVGAGI. The CDR3 is made up of 15 amino acids. V was shortened by 5 bases and J by 10 bases, with 20 bases between the two germline ends. The CDR3 region has the DNA TGTGCCAGCAGTCCTGACGTGATCGCTAGTGGAAAACTGTTTTTT. Its protein product is CASSPDVIASGKLFF.

The CDR3 DNA reads as TGTGCCAGCAGCTTAACCGCCACTAGTTCCACCTACGAGCAGTACTTC. Translated: CASSLTATSSTYEQYF. The chain uses TRBV5-5 and TRBJ2-7; TRBD2 is a possible D gene (5 bases). The CDR3 runs to 16 residues. Germline values: CDR1 SGHKS, CDR2 YYEKEE (reference sequence). The germline V and J ends were trimmed by 2 bases and 2 bases, with 17 bases remaining between them.

The V call is TRBV6-6, the J call TRBJ2-2; D unresolved. The germline gives CDR1 MNHNY, CDR2 SVGAGI (reference sequence). Trimming left V 4 bases short and J 6 bases short, with 9 bases between. CDR3 length: 13 residues. CDR3 DNA sequence: TGTGCCAGCAGTTTAAACGGAGCCGGGGAGCTGTTTTTT. Amino acids: CASSLNGAGELFF.

V is TRBV5-5 and J is TRBJ1-3; D is possibly TRBD1 (5 bases). CDR1 SGHKS and CDR2 YYEKEE come from the germline V gene (reference sequence). This CDR3 contains 15 residues. The germline V and J ends were trimmed by 0 bases and 4 bases, with 11 bases remaining between them. CDR3 in DNA: TGTGCCAGCAGCTTGGTGGCAGGGTCCGGAAACACCATATATTTT. As protein: CASSLVAGSGNTIYF.